Presented here are 18 T cell receptor beta chains from one specimen sequenced in a study of human T cells and chemical hapten exposure. In TCRdb, the RACE reads were re-called with MiXCR into one record per CDR3 protein. The table shows some 74,000 distinct CDR3 sequences, with 14% occurring only once. Stated time point: pre-sensitization, week 0. Treatment: therapeutic diphenylcyclopropenone sensitization with weekly scalp DPC. The material was whole blood, obtained in connection with sensitization to the hapten diphenylcyclopropenone (DPC). These receptor sequences come from a woman between 45 and 65 years old with alopecia areata. Some clones in this sample may be carry-over from other donors' samples.

The rearrangement links TRBV30 to TRBJ1-1; unclear D gene. Trimming left V 2 bases short and J 5 bases short, with 15 bases between. Per germline, CDR1 GTSNPN and CDR2 SVGIG (reference sequence). The CDR3 covers 14 residues. Written as DNA, the CDR3 is TGTGCCTGGAGTCTAGGATCCGGGGTAACTGAAGCTTTCTTT. Translation: CAWSLGSGVTEAFF.

To note about this clonotype: An end of the junction differs from the germline gene, which may be a read error. V and J are TRBV29-1 and TRBJ2-5; TRBD1 matches 7 bases. Germline values: CDR1 SQVTM, CDR2 ANQGSEA. This CDR3 is 14 amino acids long. CDR3 region: CSVEDRVYQETQYF. In DNA, the CDR3 is TGCAGCGTGGAAGACAGGGTGTACCAAGAGACCCAGTACTTC.

The V call is TRBV5-8, the J call TRBJ2-2; D perhaps matches TRBD1 (5 bases). Per germline, CDR1 SGHTS and CDR2 YDEGEE. This CDR3 has 18 residues. Trimming removed 2 bases from V and 0 bases from J, with 17 bases in between. The CDR3 reads CASSFVQGRNANTGELFF. The CDR3 DNA sequence: TGTGCCAGCAGCTTTGTCCAGGGAAGAAACGCGAACACCGGGGAGCTGTTTTTT.

The gene calls are TRBV4-3 and TRBJ2-2; D is uncertain. The germline V gene has CDR1 LGHNA and CDR2 YSLEER. CDR3 size: 13 residues. Trimming stripped 0 bases from V and 8 bases from J, with 7 bases between. The CDR3 DNA reads as TGCGCCAGCAGCCAAGATTGGAAGGGGGAGCTGTTTTTT. Translation: CASSQDWKGELFF.

V gene TRBV6-1 combines with J gene TRBJ2-1, with TRBD2 identical over 8 bases. There are 13 residues in the CDR3. J lost 10 bases, V lost 3 bases, and 5 bases had no gene match. Germline V CDR1 and CDR2: MNHNS, SASEGT. In nucleotides, the CDR3 is TGTGCCAGCAGTGATCTAATAGCGGGAGAGCAGTTCTTC. Its translation: CASSDLIAGEQFF.

This chain connects TRBV20-1 to TRBJ1-2; D remains ambiguous. CDR3 length: 12 amino acids. Germline V gene lookup returns CDR1 DFQATT and CDR2 SNEGSKA (reference sequence). V dropped 0 bases and J dropped 4 bases, with 6 bases sitting between them. This CDR3 reads CSARDSRYGYTF. The CDR3 region has the DNA TGCAGTGCTAGAGATTCTCGCTATGGCTACACCTTC.

This chain connects TRBV2 to TRBJ1-1; no clear D gene. The CDR3 totals 14 residues. Deletions cut 4 bases from V and 4 bases from J, with 13 bases between. Looked up from germline, CDR1 is SNHLY and CDR2 is FYNNEI. The CDR3 protein is CASSGPPQSTEAFF. The CDR3 nucleotides are TGTGCCAGCAGTGGCCCACCTCAGAGCACTGAAGCTTTCTTT. The variable domain in full, with the rest retrieved from reference TRBV2 and TRBJ1-1, is EPEVTQTPSHQVTQMGQEVILRCVPISNHLYFYWYRQILGQKVEFLVSFYNNEISEKSEIFDDQFSVERPDGSNFTLKIRSTKLEDSAMYFCASSGPPQSTEAFFGQGTRLTVV.

The rearrangement links TRBV2 to TRBJ1-6, with D possibly being TRBD1 (6 bases). Trimming left V 1 base short and J 6 bases short, with 13 bases between. Germline V lookup: CDR1 SNHLY, CDR2 FYNNEI. This CDR3 comprises 16 residues. The CDR3 DNA reads as TGTGCCAGCAGTGAAGTCAAGGGGGAATTTAATTCACCCCTCCACTTT. Its translation is CASSEVKGEFNSPLHF.

The chain links TRBV9 to TRBJ1-2, with D unclear. This CDR3 contains 13 residues. CDR1 is SGDLS and CDR2 is YYNGEE in the germline V gene. The germline V and J ends were trimmed by 1 base and 9 bases, with 13 bases remaining between them. The CDR3 is CASSVQETMRYTF. Written as DNA, the CDR3 is TGTGCCAGCAGCGTACAGGAGACTATGCGCTACACCTTC.

The CDR3 here is CASSIDRESYNEQFF. In DNA, the CDR3 is TGTGCCAGTAGTATCGATAGGGAGTCCTACAATGAGCAGTTCTTC. This chain joins TRBV19 and TRBJ2-1; D possibly corresponds to TRBD2 (5 bases). The CDR3 loop spans 15 amino acids. Per the germline V gene, CDR1 is LNHDA and CDR2 is SQIVND (reference sequence). Trimming removed 3 bases from V and 1 base from J, with 10 bases in between.

This clonotype has just a few counts. This rearrangement joins TRBV12-2 to TRBJ2-7. TRBV12-2 is annotated as a pseudogene. This CDR3 contains 14 residues. CDR3 region: CASRLVGRTYEQYF. The CDR3 nucleotides read TGTGCAAGTCGCTTAGTAGGCAGGACCTACGAGCAGTACTTC.

This clonotype was detected only a few times. V usage is TRBV7-6 and J usage is TRBJ2-7; 12 bases are a match to TRBD2. The germline CDR1 and CDR2 sequences are SGHVS and FNYEAQ. V was clipped by 3 bases and J by 6 bases; unmatched bases: 6. This CDR3 has 15 amino acids. CDR3 in amino acids: CASSFASGRAGEQYF. CDR3 coding DNA: TGTGCCAGCAGCTTCGCTAGCGGGAGGGCCGGCGAGCAGTACTTC.

This clonotype was seen only a few times. This chain uses TRBV2 with TRBJ1-1; D gene ambiguous. In germline, CDR1 is SNHLY, CDR2 FYNNEI. Trimming took 7 bases from V and 2 from J, leaving 11 bases between them. CDR3 size: 13 residues. The CDR3 protein is CASTWDRNTEAFF. In DNA, the CDR3 is TGTGCCAGCACCTGGGATCGTAACACTGAAGCTTTCTTT.

This clonotype was seen a few times. The chain uses TRBV27 and TRBJ2-4, with D unclear. Germline V gene sequence: CDR1 MNHEY, CDR2 SMNVEV (reference sequence). This CDR3 is 13 amino acids long. The V and J ends lost 4 bases and 3 bases respectively, with 7 bases between them. CDR3 sequence: CASSSKYKNIQYF. As DNA, the CDR3 is TGTGCCAGCAGTTCCAAGTACAAAAACATTCAGTACTTC.

This clonotype was picked up many times. V usage is TRBV27 and J usage is TRBJ1-6; no definite D call. CDR3 length: 12 amino acids. Germline V gives CDR1 MNHEY, CDR2 SMNVEV (reference sequence). V lost 7 bases and J 7 bases, leaving 8 bases between the germline ends. The CDR3 loop reads CASKEVNSPLHF. CDR3 sequence (DNA): TGTGCCAGCAAGGAAGTGAATTCACCCCTCCACTTT.

A few counts support this clonotype. The rearrangement uses TRBV6-6 and TRBJ2-5; 7 bases align to TRBD2. V gave up 5 bases and J gave up 4 bases; unmatched junction bases: 4. Germline CDR1 and CDR2: MNHNY and SVGAGI (reference sequence). This CDR3 spans 13 amino acids. The CDR3 loop reads CASSKRDRETQYF. CDR3 DNA: TGTGCCAGCAGTAAGCGGGACCGAGAGACCCAGTACTTC.

V usage is TRBV29-1 and J usage is TRBJ2-1, with 11 positions matching TRBD2. In germline, CDR1 is SQVTM, CDR2 ANQGSEA. Germline trimming cut 7 bases from V and 8 bases from J; bases unmatched to any gene: 4. The CDR3 loop spans 12 amino acids. In nucleotides, the CDR3 is TGCAGCGCCAAACTAGCGGGAGATGAGCAGTTCTTC. This codes for CSAKLAGDEQFF.

This clonotype has only a few counts. The chain uses TRBV27 and TRBJ2-7; TRBD1 agrees at 11 bases. CDR1 is MNHEY and CDR2 is SMNVEV in the germline V gene (reference sequence). The trim removed 7 bases at V and 3 bases at J, leaving 11 bases unmatched. This CDR3 comprises 16 residues. CDR3 in amino acids: CASTNVGTGGIYEQYF. The CDR3 DNA is TGTGCCAGCACCAACGTAGGGACAGGGGGAATCTACGAGCAGTACTTC.